This TCR beta chain is from a study of control samples from healthy donors and cancer patients. Deletions cut 2 bases from V and 5 bases from J, with 6 bases between. CDR3 size: 13 residues. In germline, CDR1 is SNHLY, CDR2 FYNNEI. TCRdb's copy holds only in-frame clones and misses some; the assay was immunoSEQ multiplex PCR. The sample carries approximately 80,000 clones, roughly 90% recorded once. Sequencing input: blood. The receptor was isolated from a woman in her fifties or sixties in good health. The genes are TRBV2 and TRBJ1-4; D is unresolved. CDR3 bases: TGTGCCAGCAGTGAAAGGGAGAATGAAAAACTGTTTTTT. Translated: CASSERENEKLFF.